This T cell receptor (beta chain) appears in the sequencing data of a study of metastatic and nonmetastatic thyroid tumors (dated by TCRdb to about 2020). About the investigation overall: For patients with malignant and with benign thyroid disease, the researchers compared repertoires between peripheral blood samples and tumor or nodule tissue samples. On the study overall, not on this receptor specifically: In both blood and tumor samples, malignant tumors were reported to have significantly higher TCR beta diversity than benign nodules.

No patient had received any treatment before thyroid surgery. Patient clinical samples collected from the early 2010s to the late 2010s were retrospectively analysed using T-cell receptor beta sequencing. Relative to germline, V is 4 bases shorter and J is 5 bases shorter, with 11 bases between their ends. CDR1 MNHNS and CDR2 SASEGT are derived from the germline V gene. The CDR3 runs 13 amino acids, cysteine and phenylalanine included. The DNA shown is the 39-base CDR3, in frame from base 1. The library relied on PCR. The run used an Illumina HiSeq 4000. High-throughput sequencing was used to profile the TCR beta-chain CDR3 region of each patient. The published analysis was carried out like this. Drawing on CDR3 differences between clinicopathological groups, the researchers built a classifier meant to tell apart patients with distant-metastatic papillary thyroid cancer. Repertoire diversity was assessed with the Shannon index, and tumor-blood repertoire similarity with the Morisita-Horn index. The public reads were run again by TCRdb, first through fastp at Q25 and then through MiXCR, and only productive beta chains were kept. The V and J calls shown here were made by TCRdb, not taken from the authors' results. Here the sample has 30,000 or so clones; 25% occur a single time. The ten largest clones add up to about 8.9% of the sample.

In the case of this clone: Its antigen has not been determined. There are no base qualities to consult, and no much larger clone falls within one base.

Source material: blood. This chain joins TRBV6-1 to TRBJ1-2, with an unclear D gene assignment. This sequence was found in a female donor with papillary thyroid cancer or a benign thyroid nodule (not recorded which). Some clones in this sample may be carry-over from other donors' samples. The CDR3 is CASSGTTVYGYTF. The DNA sequence is as follows: TGTGCCAGCAGTGGGACGACGGTTTATGGCTACACCTTC.